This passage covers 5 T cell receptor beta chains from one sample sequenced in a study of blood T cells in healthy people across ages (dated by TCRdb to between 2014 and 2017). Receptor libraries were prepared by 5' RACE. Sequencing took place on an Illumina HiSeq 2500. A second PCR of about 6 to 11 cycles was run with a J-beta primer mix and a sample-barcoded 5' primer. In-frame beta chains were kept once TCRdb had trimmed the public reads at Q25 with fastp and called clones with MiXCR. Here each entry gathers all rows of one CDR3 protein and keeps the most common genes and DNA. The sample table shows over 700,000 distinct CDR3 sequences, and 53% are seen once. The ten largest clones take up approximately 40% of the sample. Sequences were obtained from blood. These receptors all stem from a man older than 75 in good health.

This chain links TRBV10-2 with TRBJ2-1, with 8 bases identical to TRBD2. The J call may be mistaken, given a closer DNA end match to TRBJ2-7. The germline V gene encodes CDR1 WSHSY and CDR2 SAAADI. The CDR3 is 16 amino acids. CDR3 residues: CASSESISGIVNEQYF. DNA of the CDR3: TGCGCCAGCAGTGAGTCGATTAGCGGGATAGTGAATGAGCAGTACTTC.

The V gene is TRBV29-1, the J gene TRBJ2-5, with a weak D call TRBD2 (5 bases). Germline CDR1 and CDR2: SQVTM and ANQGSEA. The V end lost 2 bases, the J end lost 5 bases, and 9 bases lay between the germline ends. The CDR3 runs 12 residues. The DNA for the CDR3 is TGCAGCGTTGAACAAGGGAGTGAGACCCAGTACTTC. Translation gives CSVEQGSETQYF.

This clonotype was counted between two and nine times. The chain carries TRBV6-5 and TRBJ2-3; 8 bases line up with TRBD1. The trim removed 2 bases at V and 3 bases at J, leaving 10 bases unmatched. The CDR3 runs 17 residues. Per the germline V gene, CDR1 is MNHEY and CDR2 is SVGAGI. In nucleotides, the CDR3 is TGTGCCAGCAGTTACGGGGGCCAGGGGGCATGGACAGATACGCAGTATTTT. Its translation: CASSYGGQGAWTDTQYF.

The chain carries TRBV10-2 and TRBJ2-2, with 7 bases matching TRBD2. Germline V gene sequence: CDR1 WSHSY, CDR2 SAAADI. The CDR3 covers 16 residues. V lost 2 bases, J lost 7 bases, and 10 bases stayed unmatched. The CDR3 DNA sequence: TGCGCCAGCAGTGAGGCGGCGGGAGTTGGCTACGGGGAGCTGTTTTTT. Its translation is CASSEAAGVGYGELFF.

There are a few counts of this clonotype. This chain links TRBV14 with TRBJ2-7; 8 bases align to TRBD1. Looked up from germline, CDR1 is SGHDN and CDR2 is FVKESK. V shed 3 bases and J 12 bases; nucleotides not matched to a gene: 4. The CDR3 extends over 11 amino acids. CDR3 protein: CASSQDRVRYF. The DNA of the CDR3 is TGTGCCAGCAGCCAGGACAGGGTGAGGTACTTC.